These 12 T cell receptor beta chains came from one sample sequenced in a study of beta chain features in type 1 diabetes. Sequencing targeted expressed TCRB transcripts, as all isolated RNA had been reverse transcribed. Sequenced by immunoSEQ multiplex PCR; TCRdb stores in-frame clones only, minus some. The table lists some 180,000 clones, around an eighth of them singletons. Sequenced: central memory CD4+ T cells from blood. These receptors all stem from a woman aged 18-35 years in good health.

This clone was recorded a few times. The chain is built from TRBV5-1 and TRBJ2-7, with D possibly TRBD2 on 5 matching bases. CDR3 length: 13 amino acids. V lost 4 bases, J lost 3 bases, and 11 bases lay in between. CDR1 and CDR2 from the germline V gene are SGHRS and YFSETQ. CDR3 residues: CASSPDGIYEQYF. The CDR3 coding sequence is TGCGCCAGCAGCCCGGACGGGATCTACGAGCAGTACTTC.

This clone occurred a few times. The chain links TRBV9 to TRBJ2-7, with TRBD2 matching 8 bases. CDR1 and CDR2 from the germline V gene are SGDLS and YYNGEE. V lost 4 bases and J lost 3; bases outside the gene matches: 9. The CDR3 contains 15 residues. The CDR3 here is CASSPSGTSLYEQYF. In nucleotides, the CDR3 is TGTGCCAGCAGCCCATCCGGGACTAGTCTCTACGAGCAGTACTTC.

This chain joins TRBV18 and TRBJ2-3, with D maybe TRBD1 (5 bases). V lost 3 bases and J lost 0, with 10 bases in between. In germline, CDR1 is KGHSH, CDR2 LQKENI. The CDR3 sequence is 15 residues long. The DNA of the CDR3 is TGTGCCAGCTCACCGGGGCAGCGAAGCACAGATACGCAGTATTTT. Its protein product is CASSPGQRSTDTQYF.

This clone turned up a few times. The V and J genes are TRBV9 and TRBJ2-1, with 7 bases lining up with TRBD1. This CDR3 is built from 13 residues. CDR1 SGDLS and CDR2 YYNGEE come from the germline V gene. J gave up 10 bases and V 4 bases, and 8 bases lay outside the gene matches. The CDR3, as DNA: TGTGCCAGCAGCACACTGGACAGGATCGAGCAGTTCTTC. Residues: CASSTLDRIEQFF. The full variable domain, rest sourced from reference TRBV9 and TRBJ2-1, is DSGVTQTPKHLITATGQRVTLRCSPRSGDLSVYWYQQSLDQGLQFLIQYYNGEERAKGNILERFSAQQFPDLHSELNLSSLELGDSALYFCASSTLDRIEQFFGPGTRLTVL.

This clone has just a few counts. V gene TRBV2 combines with J gene TRBJ1-3; possible D gene TRBD1, 5 bases. Germline lookup yields CDR1 SNHLY and CDR2 FYNNEI. The V end was cut by 4 bases, the J end by 2 bases, with 9 bases between. The CDR3 runs to 14 residues. In DNA form, the CDR3 reads TGTGCCAGCAGTGGTCAGGGAACTGGAAACACCATATATTTT. It codes for CASSGQGTGNTIYF.

The table lists this clone with a few counts. The DNA for the CDR3 is TGTGCCAGCAGCCAATGGACTAGCGGCAACAATGAGCAGTTCTTC. Translation gives CASSQWTSGNNEQFF. The rearrangement links TRBV21-1 to TRBJ2-1; TRBD2 is the table's D call and was not checked against the DNA. TRBV21-1 is a pseudogene. This CDR3 has 15 residues.

The chain couples TRBV7-9 to TRBJ2-1; TRBD2 agrees at 12 bases. V shed 3 bases, J shed 3 bases, and the junction held 9 bases outside the gene matches. Germline CDR1 and CDR2: SEHNR and FQNEAQ (reference sequence). The CDR3 is made up of 18 amino acids. For the CDR3, the DNA is TGTGCCAGCAGCTTGCCGTTTCGACTAGCGGGAGTCTACAATGAGCAGTTCTTC. Amino acid sequence: CASSLPFRLAGVYNEQFF.

The V and J genes are TRBV7-9 and TRBJ1-5; TRBD1 matches 8 bases. CDR1 is SEHNR, CDR2 FQNEAQ, per germline (reference sequence). J lost 8 bases, V lost 1 base, and 4 bases had no gene match. This CDR3 contains 14 residues. CDR3 residues: CASSLGQGQEPQHF. The CDR3 nucleotides read TGTGCCAGCAGCTTAGGACAGGGGCAAGAGCCCCAGCATTTT.

This clone showed up just a few times. V and J are TRBV7-9 and TRBJ2-7, with TRBD2 identical over 8 bases. This CDR3 contains 15 residues. Germline CDR1 is SEHNR and CDR2 is FQNEAQ (reference sequence). The ends lost 1 base at V and 3 bases at J; junction bases unmatched: 5. CDR3 residues: CASSLDPGGNYEQYF. In DNA, the CDR3 is TGTGCCAGCAGCTTAGATCCGGGAGGGAACTACGAGCAGTACTTC.

V gene TRBV9 combines with J gene TRBJ1-3; the match to TRBD1 covers 7 bases. The CDR3 loop spans 16 amino acids. With V trimmed by 3 bases and J by 3 bases, 9 bases remained unmatched. The V gene's germline CDR1 is SGDLS and CDR2 YYNGEE. The DNA of the CDR3 is TGTGCCAGCAGCGACAACGCAGGGGGATATGGAAACACCATATATTTT. It codes for CASSDNAGGYGNTIYF.

The chain joins TRBV29-1 to TRBJ1-3; D may be TRBD1 (6 bases). V was pared by 4 bases and J by 4 bases, with 8 bases between. From germline, CDR1 is SQVTM and CDR2 ANQGSEA. There are 12 residues in the CDR3. The CDR3 bases are TGCAGCGTTGCTCAGGGGGGAAACACCATATATTTT. This codes for CSVAQGGNTIYF.

This clone was found a few times. CDR3 in DNA: TGTGCCTGGGATAACAGGGTCGGGACTGAAGCTTTCTTT. This translates into CAWDNRVGTEAFF. The rearrangement links TRBV30 to TRBJ1-1, with TRBD1 as a possible D gene (6 bases). This CDR3 is built from 13 residues. Germline CDR1 reads GTSNPN; CDR2 reads SVGIG (reference sequence). Trimming stripped 5 bases from V and 5 bases from J, with 15 bases between.